Listed here are 12 T cell receptor beta chains from one sample, sequenced in a study of blood T cell repertoires in COVID-19. The data were produced by immunoSEQ multiplex PCR, yet TCRdb's version contains in-frame clones alone and is incomplete. The sample records roughly 180,000 clones, 70% to 85% being singletons. The sequencing sample was made of peripheral blood. Receptors were obtained from a woman in her twenties or thirties with acute or convalescent COVID-19.

The rearrangement uses TRBV2 and TRBJ1-5, with 9 bases fitting TRBD1. Germline loops: CDR1 SNHLY, CDR2 FYNNEI. There are 15 residues in the CDR3. V lost 4 bases, J lost 6 bases, and 7 bases stayed unmatched. The CDR3 region has the DNA TGTGCCAGCAGTGTGGGACAGGGACCTGGTCAGCCCCAGCATTTT. As protein: CASSVGQGPGQPQHF.

This clone was detected only once. The J gene is TRBJ1-2, the V gene TRBV6-5; 7 positions match TRBD1. Germline CDR1 reads MNHEY; CDR2 reads SVGAGI. The CDR3 has 12 amino acids. Losses at the gene ends were 5 bases for V and 6 bases for J; bases not matched to a gene: 3. The CDR3: CASSTTGDGYTF. CDR3 nucleotides: TGTGCCAGCAGTACTACAGGGGATGGCTACACCTTC.

This clone was counted only a few times. The V call is TRBV5-6, the J call TRBJ2-1; D perhaps matches TRBD2 (5 bases). The CDR3 runs to 15 residues. V was shortened by 1 base and J by 7 bases, with 15 bases between the two germline ends. CDR1 and CDR2 (germline): SGHDT, YYEEEE. In nucleotides, the CDR3 is TGTGCCAGCAGCTTGCTAGCCGGAAATAAGAATGAGCAGTTCTTC. Its translation: CASSLLAGNKNEQFF.

CDR3 region: CASSVPGQGYGYTF. The DNA of the CDR3 is TGTGCCAGCAGCGTACCGGGACAGGGTTATGGCTACACCTTC. V is TRBV9 and J is TRBJ1-2, with TRBD1 matching 9 bases. J lost 5 bases, V lost 1 base, and 3 bases had no gene match. Germline V gene sequence: CDR1 SGDLS, CDR2 YYNGEE. The CDR3 covers 14 residues.

V gene TRBV30 combines with J gene TRBJ1-2; TRBD1 matches at 9 bases. V was pared by 2 bases and J by 4 bases, with 8 bases of the junction left unmatched. CDR1 is GTSNPN, CDR2 SVGIG, per germline (reference sequence). The CDR3 totals 15 residues. CDR3 coding DNA: TGTGCCTGGAGTCCCAAGGACAGGGGAACCTATGGCTACACCTTC. It specifies CAWSPKDRGTYGYTF.

The chain is built from TRBV6-5 and TRBJ1-4, with D uncertain. Germline CDR1 reads MNHEY; CDR2 reads SVGAGI. Trimming shortened V by 0 bases and J by 3 bases, and 8 bases separated the two germline ends. The CDR3 length is 15 residues. In DNA, the CDR3 is TGTGCCAGCAGTTACTCCCCCATTCCTAATGAAAAACTGTTTTTT. Protein: CASSYSPIPNEKLFF.

This chain joins TRBV15 and TRBJ2-1, with a weak D call TRBD2 (6 bases). V lost 0 bases and J lost 8, with 14 bases in between. CDR1 LNHNV and CDR2 YYDKDF come from the germline V gene (reference sequence). This CDR3 contains 15 residues. Here the CDR3 DNA reads TGTGCCACCAGCAGAGAGAGAACTAGCAGCGATGAGCAGTTCTTC. It codes for CATSRERTSSDEQFF.

CDR3 in DNA: TGTGCCAGCAGTCCGAAGCGGGAGGGCTTTCCGGTCGGTGAGCAGTTCTTC. Amino acids: CASSPKREGFPVGEQFF. This chain connects TRBV28 to TRBJ2-1; 10 nucleotides line up with TRBD2. Germline loops: CDR1 MDHEN, CDR2 SYDVKM. The V gene end was trimmed by 5 bases and the J gene end by 9 bases; junction bases not matched to a gene: 16. CDR3 length: 17 residues.

The chain links TRBV30 to TRBJ1-4; a weak D match, TRBD1 (5 bases). This CDR3 comprises 13 residues. Germline V lookup: CDR1 GTSNPN, CDR2 SVGIG (reference sequence). V dropped 5 bases and J dropped 4 bases, with 11 bases sitting between them. The CDR3 protein is CAWGRGFNEKLFF. CDR3 bases: TGTGCCTGGGGCCGGGGGTTTAATGAAAAACTGTTTTTT.

This rearrangement joins TRBV7-6 to TRBJ2-2, with 9 nucleotides matching TRBD1. Losses at the gene ends were 8 bases for V and 4 bases for J; bases not matched to a gene: 11. CDR1 SGHVS and CDR2 FNYEAQ come from the germline V gene. This CDR3 region has 16 residues. CDR3 sequence (DNA): TGTGCCAGCGACACAGGGGGCCGCGTTGGCACCGGGGAGCTGTTTTTT. Translating it yields CASDTGGRVGTGELFF. Complete variable domain (other parts from reference TRBV7-6 and TRBJ2-2): GAGVSQSPRYKVTKRGQDVALRCDPISGHVSLYWYRQALGQGPEFLTYFNYEAQQDKSGLPNDRFSAERPEGSISTLTIQRTEQRDSAMYRCASDTGGRVGTGELFFGEGSRLTVL.

The sample holds one count of this clone. The chain carries TRBV6-5 and TRBJ1-2; D call uncertain. V was trimmed by 9 bases and J by 2 bases, leaving 7 bases between them. Germline CDR1 MNHEY, CDR2 SVGAGI. CDR3 length: 11 amino acids. The CDR3 spells CASSINYGYTF. The CDR3, as DNA: TGTGCCAGTTCTATAAACTATGGCTACACCTTC.

The table lists this clone with a count of one. This chain links TRBV28 with TRBJ1-5; a possible D gene is TRBD1 (5 bases). Trimming left V 7 bases short and J 2 bases short, with 18 bases between. This CDR3 contains 16 residues. In germline, CDR1 is MDHEN, CDR2 SYDVKM. Here the CDR3 reads CASTPTKIRGNQPQHF. The CDR3 DNA reads TGTGCCAGCACCCCAACAAAAATCAGGGGCAATCAGCCCCAGCATTTT.